The 10 T cell receptor beta chains given below trace back to one sample, sequenced in a study of T cells in narcolepsy. Generated by immunoSEQ multiplex PCR, the TCRdb table keeps only in-frame clones and is missing some. The sample has around 35,000 clones, roughly four fifths seen once; the top ten hold about 2.7%. Sequenced material: CD45RA- memory CD4+ T cells from PBMCs. The receptors were sampled from a human donor with narcolepsy.

This clone is categorized as medium-sized (0.01 to 0.1%). This rearrangement joins TRBV7-9 to TRBJ1-3; TRBD1 might be the D (5 bases). Trimming shortened V by 5 bases and J by 0 bases, and 14 bases separated the two germline ends. The CDR3 is 16 amino acids. Germline V gene data show CDR1 as SEHNR and CDR2 as FQNEAQ (reference sequence). The CDR3 loop is CASSPSSGISGNTIYF. In DNA, the CDR3 is TGTGCCAGCAGCCCCTCGTCAGGGATCTCTGGAAACACCATATATTTT.

This clone was seen only a few times. This rearrangement joins TRBV11-3 to TRBJ2-2; D perhaps matches TRBD1 (5 bases). Trimming shortened V by 5 bases and J by 7 bases, and 11 bases separated the two germline ends. The CDR3 runs to 13 residues. From germline, CDR1 is SGHNT and CDR2 YENEEA. The CDR3 nucleotides are TGTGCCAGCAGCCCGCAGGGTGACGGGGAGCTGTTTTTT. This encodes CASSPQGDGELFF. Based on the CDR3 plus reference TRBV11-3 and TRBJ2-2, the full variable domain is EAGVVQSPRYKIIEKKQPVAFWCNPISGHNTLYWYLQNLGQGPELLIRYENEEAVDDSQLPKDRFSAERLKGVDSTLKIQPAELGDSAVYLCASSPQGDGELFFGEGSRLTVL.

The CDR3 spells CASSSGGLGEQYF. The DNA for the CDR3 is TGTGCCAGCAGCTCCGGCGGCCTCGGCGAGCAGTACTTC. The J gene is TRBJ2-7, the V gene TRBV11-2; no definite D call. The ends were cut back, 4 bases at V and 6 bases at J, with 13 bases in the middle. The germline V gene has CDR1 SGHAT and CDR2 FQNNGV. This CDR3 has 13 amino acids.

V usage is TRBV28 and J usage is TRBJ2-7; 7 bases map to TRBD2. The CDR3 is 17 amino acids. The V gene end was trimmed by 0 bases and the J gene end by 6 bases; junction bases not matched to a gene: 14. CDR1 MDHEN and CDR2 SYDVKM come from the germline V gene. CDR3 residues: CASSLWTLGGGPGEQYF. The CDR3 DNA reads TGTGCCAGCAGTTTATGGACGTTGGGGGGAGGGCCTGGCGAGCAGTACTTC.

The chain is built from TRBV5-4 and TRBJ2-4, with 8 bases fitting TRBD1. The CDR3 sequence is 17 residues long. V was clipped by 3 bases and J by 0 bases; unmatched bases: 8. CDR1 is SGHNT and CDR2 is YYREEE in the germline V gene (reference sequence). CDR3 sequence: CASSSRQGSIAKNIQYF. For the CDR3, the DNA is TGTGCCAGCAGCTCGCGACAGGGGTCGATAGCCAAAAACATTCAGTACTTC.

This chain connects TRBV25-1 to TRBJ2-5; 9 nucleotides agree with TRBD1. V was pared by 4 bases and J by 4 bases, with 4 bases of the junction left unmatched. The CDR3 is made up of 14 amino acids. CDR1 MGHDK and CDR2 SYGVNS come from the germline V gene. The CDR3 loop is CASSVQGALETQYF. CDR3 DNA sequence: TGTGCCAGCAGTGTACAGGGGGCCCTAGAGACCCAGTACTTC. The full variable domain, its missing parts supplied by reference TRBV25-1 and TRBJ2-5, is EADIYQTPRYLVIGTGKKITLECSQTMGHDKMYWYQQDPGMELHLIHYSYGVNSTEKGDLSSESTVSRIRTEHFPLTLESARPSHTSQYLCASSVQGALETQYFGPGTRLLVL.

The V and J genes are TRBV7-9 and TRBJ2-1; perhaps TRBD1 as D (5 bases). Per the germline V gene, CDR1 is SEHNR and CDR2 is FQNEAQ (reference sequence). V shed 5 bases and J shed 0 bases, with 14 bases lying between them. This CDR3 spans 16 amino acids. DNA for the CDR3: TGTGCCAGCAGCCCCTGGACATCGAGCTCCTACAATGAGCAGTTCTTC. It specifies CASSPWTSSSYNEQFF. Full variable domain (outside the CDR3, taken from reference TRBV7-9 and TRBJ2-1): DTGVSQNPRHKITKRGQNVTFRCDPISEHNRLYWYRQTLGQGPEFLTYFQNEAQLEKSRLLSDRFSAERPKGSFSTLEIQRTEQGDSAMYLCASSPWTSSSYNEQFFGPGTRLTVL.

With respect to this clone: An end of the junction does not agree with germline; a read error may underlie this. The sample holds other DNA sequences that translate to the same CDR3. This chain links TRBV9 with TRBJ2-1; a weak D match, TRBD1 (5 bases). The CDR3 has 14 amino acids. The germline V gene has CDR1 SGDLS and CDR2 YYNGEE. The CDR3 DNA reads as TGCGCCAGCAGCGTAGGTGCAGGGTCATATGAGCAGTTCTTC. The encoded protein is CASSVGAGSYEQFF.

The chain uses TRBV11-2 and TRBJ2-1; D remains unclear. This CDR3 has 14 residues. Per the germline V gene, CDR1 is SGHAT and CDR2 is FQNNGV. Trimming removed 1 base from V and 7 bases from J, with 11 bases in between. For the CDR3, the DNA is TGTGCCAGCAGCTTAGGGGATTCTATGAATGAGCAGTTCTTC. Residues: CASSLGDSMNEQFF.

This clone was recorded once. The chain uses TRBV5-4 and TRBJ2-1; D call uncertain. Germline V gene data show CDR1 as SGHNT and CDR2 as YYREEE (reference sequence). V lost 0 bases and J 5 bases, leaving 9 bases between the germline ends. The CDR3 extends over 14 amino acids. The CDR3 spells CASSLGWGDNEQFF. DNA for the CDR3: TGTGCCAGCAGCTTGGGTTGGGGTGACAATGAGCAGTTCTTC.